This T cell receptor beta chain was identified during a study of blood T cell repertoires in COVID-19. Study background: Sites across the United States, Italy and Spain contributed samples from acute and convalescent COVID-19. T cells, B-cell-depleted T cells, or PBMCs supplied cDNA or gDNA.

Per the original data handling: Using reference gene primer amplification, nucleated cell counts were estimated. The data were produced by immunoSEQ multiplex PCR, yet TCRdb's version contains in-frame clones alone and is incomplete. The V and J calls and clone size are taken from that table; D and trimming were inferred from the DNA. This table holds some 410,000 clones, 88% found once. Residents of about two dozen US areas, aged roughly 18 to 89 years, made up the participants. The CDR3 is 16 amino acids. After removal of 0 bases from V and 6 bases from J, the junction contained 6 bases not matched to a gene. The germline V gene has CDR1 LGHNA and CDR2 YNFKEQ.

This TCR derives from a woman aged 25-40 years with acute COVID-19. What was sequenced was PBMCs or T cells enriched from blood (not recorded which). The chain combines TRBV4-2 with TRBJ2-3; 10 bases fit TRBD2. CDR3: CASSQDRSGGWDTQYF. The CDR3 DNA sequence: TGTGCCAGCAGCCAAGATCGTAGCGGGGGGTGGGATACGCAGTATTTT.